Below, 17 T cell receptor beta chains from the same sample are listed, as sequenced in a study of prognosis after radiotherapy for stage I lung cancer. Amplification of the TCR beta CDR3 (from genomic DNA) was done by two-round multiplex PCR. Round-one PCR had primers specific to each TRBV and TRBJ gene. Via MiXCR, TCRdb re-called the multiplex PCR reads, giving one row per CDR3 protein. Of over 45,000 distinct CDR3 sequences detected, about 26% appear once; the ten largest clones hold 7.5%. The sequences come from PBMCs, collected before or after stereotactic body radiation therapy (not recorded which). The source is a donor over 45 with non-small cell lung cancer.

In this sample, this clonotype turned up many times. The CDR3 spells CASSSRGAGPYEQYF. The CDR3 DNA reads TGTGCCAGCAGCTCCCGCGGAGCGGGGCCCTACGAGCAGTACTTC. The genes are TRBV7-2 and TRBJ2-7, with 7 bases identical to TRBD2. V lost 4 bases, J lost 2 bases, and 8 bases stayed unmatched. Germline CDR1 and CDR2: SGHTA and FQGNSA. The length of the CDR3 is 15 residues.

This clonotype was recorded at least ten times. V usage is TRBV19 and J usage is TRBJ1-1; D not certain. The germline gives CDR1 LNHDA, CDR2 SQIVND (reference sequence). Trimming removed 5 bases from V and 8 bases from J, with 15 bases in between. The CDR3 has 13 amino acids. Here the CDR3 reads CASSATGRPEAFF. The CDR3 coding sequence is TGTGCCAGTAGTGCTACCGGACGGCCCGAAGCTTTCTTT.

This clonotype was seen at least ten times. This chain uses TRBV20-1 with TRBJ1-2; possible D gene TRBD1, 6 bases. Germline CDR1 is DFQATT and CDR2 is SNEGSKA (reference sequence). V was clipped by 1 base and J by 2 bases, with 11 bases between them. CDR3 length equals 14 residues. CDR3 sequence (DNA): TGCAGTGCTAGAGTCGCGGACAGAAACTATGGCTACACCTTC. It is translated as CSARVADRNYGYTF.

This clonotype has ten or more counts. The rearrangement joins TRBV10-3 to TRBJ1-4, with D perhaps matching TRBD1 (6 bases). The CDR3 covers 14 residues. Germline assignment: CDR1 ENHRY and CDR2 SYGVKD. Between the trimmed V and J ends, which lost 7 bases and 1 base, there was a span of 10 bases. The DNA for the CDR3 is TGTGCCATCATTAGCAGGGGAACTAATGAAAAACTGTTTTTT. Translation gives CAIISRGTNEKLFF.

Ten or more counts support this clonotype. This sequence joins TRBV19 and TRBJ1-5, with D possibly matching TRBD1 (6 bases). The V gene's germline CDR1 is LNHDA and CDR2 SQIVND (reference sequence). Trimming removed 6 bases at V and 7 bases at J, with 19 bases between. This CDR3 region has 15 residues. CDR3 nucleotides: TGTGCCAGTAGCCCGGGTGAGGGGGTGAGGCAGCCCCAGCATTTT. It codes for CASSPGEGVRQPQHF.

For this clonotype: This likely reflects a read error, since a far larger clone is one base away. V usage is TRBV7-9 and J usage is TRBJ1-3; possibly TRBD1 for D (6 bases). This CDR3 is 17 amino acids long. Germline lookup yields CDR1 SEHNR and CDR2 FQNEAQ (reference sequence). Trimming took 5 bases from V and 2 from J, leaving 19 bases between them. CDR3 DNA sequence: TGTGCCAGCAGCCTAGAACCCTTGTGGACAGCTGGAAACACCATATATTTT. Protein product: CASSLEPLWTAGNTIYF.

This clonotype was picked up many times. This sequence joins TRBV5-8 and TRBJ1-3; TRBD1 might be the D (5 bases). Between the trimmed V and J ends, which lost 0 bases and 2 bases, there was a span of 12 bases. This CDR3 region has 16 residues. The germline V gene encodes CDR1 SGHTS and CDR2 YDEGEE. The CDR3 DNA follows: TGTGCCAGCAGCTTGGGACAGATCCTAGCTGGAAACACCATATATTTT. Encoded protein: CASSLGQILAGNTIYF.

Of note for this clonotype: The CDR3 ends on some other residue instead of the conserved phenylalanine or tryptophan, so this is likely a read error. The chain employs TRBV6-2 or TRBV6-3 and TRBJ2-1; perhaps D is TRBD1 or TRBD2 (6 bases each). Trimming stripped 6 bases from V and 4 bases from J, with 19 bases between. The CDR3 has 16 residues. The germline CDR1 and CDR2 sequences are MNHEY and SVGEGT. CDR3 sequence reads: CASREALGGNYNEQFS. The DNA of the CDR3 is TGTGCCAGCAGAGAAGCGTTAGGGGGGAATTACAATGAGCAGTTCTCC.

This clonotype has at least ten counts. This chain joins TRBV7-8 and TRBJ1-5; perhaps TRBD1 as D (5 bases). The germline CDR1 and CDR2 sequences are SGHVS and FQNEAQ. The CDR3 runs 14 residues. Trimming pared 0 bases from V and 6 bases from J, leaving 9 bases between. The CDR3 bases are TGTGCCAGCAGCTTAGCTCAGGGCGGTCAGCCCCAGCATTTT. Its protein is CASSLAQGGQPQHF. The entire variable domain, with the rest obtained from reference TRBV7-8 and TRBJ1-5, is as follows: GAGVSQSPRYKVAKRGQDVALRCDPISGHVSLFWYQQALGQGPEFLTYFQNEAQLDKSGLPSDRFFAERPEGSVSTLKIQRTQQEDSAVYLCASSLAQGGQPQHFGDGTRLSIL.

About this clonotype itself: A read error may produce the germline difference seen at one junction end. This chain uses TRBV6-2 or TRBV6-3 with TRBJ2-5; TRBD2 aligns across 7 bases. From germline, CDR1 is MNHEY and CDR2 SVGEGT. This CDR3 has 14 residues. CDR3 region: CASSKREGQETEYF. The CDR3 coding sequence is TGTGCCAGCAGTAAAAGGGAGGGCCAAGAGACCGAGTACTTC.

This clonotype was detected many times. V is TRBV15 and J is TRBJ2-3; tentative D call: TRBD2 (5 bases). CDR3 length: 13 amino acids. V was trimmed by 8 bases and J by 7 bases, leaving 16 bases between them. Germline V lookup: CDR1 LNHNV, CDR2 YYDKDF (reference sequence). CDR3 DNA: TGTGCCACCGGCCCGGAGGAATTTAATACGCAGTATTTT. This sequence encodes CATGPEEFNTQYF.

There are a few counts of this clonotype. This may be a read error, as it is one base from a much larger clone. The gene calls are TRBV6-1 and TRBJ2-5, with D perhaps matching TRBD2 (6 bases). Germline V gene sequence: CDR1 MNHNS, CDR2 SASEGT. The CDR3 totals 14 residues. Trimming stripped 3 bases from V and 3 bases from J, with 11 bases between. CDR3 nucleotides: TGTGCCAGCAGTGAGACTGGCGGGGAAGAGACCCAGTACTTC. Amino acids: CASSETGGEETQYF.

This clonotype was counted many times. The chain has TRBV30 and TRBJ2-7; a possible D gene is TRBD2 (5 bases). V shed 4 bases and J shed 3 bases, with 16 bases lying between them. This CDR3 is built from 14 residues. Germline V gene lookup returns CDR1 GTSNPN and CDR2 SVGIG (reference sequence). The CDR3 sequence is CAWNRGIPIYEQYF. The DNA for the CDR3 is TGTGCCTGGAACCGGGGAATCCCTATCTACGAGCAGTACTTC.

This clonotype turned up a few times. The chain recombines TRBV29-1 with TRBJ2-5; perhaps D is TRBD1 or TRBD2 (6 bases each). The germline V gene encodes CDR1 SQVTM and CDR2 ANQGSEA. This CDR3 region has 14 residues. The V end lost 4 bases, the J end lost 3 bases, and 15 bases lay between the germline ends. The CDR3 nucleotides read TGCAGCGTTGGGGGACGGGGGCGCAAAGAGACCCAGTACTTC. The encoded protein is CSVGGRGRKETQYF.

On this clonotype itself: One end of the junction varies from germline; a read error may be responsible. CDR3 sequence (DNA): TGTGCCACCAGTGGCCTCCCGGGCCAAGGGGACCCCGGGGGGCTGCTTTTT. It yields the protein CATSGLPGQGDPGGLLF. V and J are TRBV24-1 and TRBJ2-2, with TRBD2 as a possible D gene (7 bases). CDR1 and CDR2 from the germline V gene are KGHDR and SFDVKD. There are 17 residues in the CDR3.

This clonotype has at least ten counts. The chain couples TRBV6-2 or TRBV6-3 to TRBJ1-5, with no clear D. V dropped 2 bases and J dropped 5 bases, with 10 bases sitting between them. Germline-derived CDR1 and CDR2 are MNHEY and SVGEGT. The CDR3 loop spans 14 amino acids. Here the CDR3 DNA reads TGTGCCAGCAGTTACCTCACGGCTGATCAGCCCCAGCATTTT. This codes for CASSYLTADQPQHF.

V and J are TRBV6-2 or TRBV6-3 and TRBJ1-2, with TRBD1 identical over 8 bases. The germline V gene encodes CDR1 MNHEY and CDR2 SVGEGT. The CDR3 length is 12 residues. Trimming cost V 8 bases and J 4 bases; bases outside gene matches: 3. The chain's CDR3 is CASGTGGYGYTF. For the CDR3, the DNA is TGTGCCAGCGGGACAGGAGGCTATGGCTACACCTTC.